The 20 T cell receptor beta chains reported below all come from one sample, sequenced in a study of blood T cell repertoires in COVID-19. TCRdb's table, derived via immunoSEQ multiplex PCR, lists solely in-frame clones and lacks some. This sample has about 310,000 clones, with around 84% found just once. The sequenced sample consisted of peripheral blood. The receptor source for this set is a man between 65 and 79 years old with acute or convalescent COVID-19.

This chain links TRBV29-1 with TRBJ1-3; D is ambiguous. Per germline, CDR1 SQVTM and CDR2 ANQGSEA. The CDR3 has 15 residues. V lost 4 bases to trimming and J lost 0 bases, with 13 bases between them. CDR3 DNA: TGCAGCGTTGTTCCGCAGGCAAGCTCTGGAAACACCATATATTTT. It specifies CSVVPQASSGNTIYF.

The V gene is TRBV25-1, the J gene TRBJ2-7, with TRBD2 as a possible D gene (6 bases). CDR3 length equals 11 residues. Germline CDR1 MGHDK, CDR2 SYGVNS. V lost 4 bases and J lost 9, with 10 bases in between. Here the CDR3 reads CASSAFGGQYF. DNA of the CDR3: TGTGCCAGCAGTGCGTTCGGGGGGCAGTACTTC.

This chain connects TRBV7-2 to TRBJ1-2, with D perhaps matching TRBD1 (6 bases). The CDR3 covers 14 residues. The V and J ends lost 8 bases and 7 bases respectively, with 20 bases between them. The germline V gene encodes CDR1 SGHTA and CDR2 FQGNSA. CDR3: CASAVPQGTSGYTF. The DNA for the CDR3 is TGTGCCAGCGCTGTACCCCAGGGGACCTCTGGCTACACCTTC.

V is TRBV2 and J is TRBJ1-1; maybe TRBD1 (5 bases). Germline CDR1 is SNHLY and CDR2 is FYNNEI. The CDR3 totals 14 residues. Trimming cost V 6 bases and J 1 base, with 12 bases left between them. The CDR3 region is CASRSPGSNTEAFF. The CDR3 DNA is TGTGCCAGCAGGTCGCCAGGGTCGAACACTGAAGCTTTCTTT.

V and J are TRBV24-1 and TRBJ2-1; TRBD2 aligns across 9 bases. After removal of 4 bases from V and 9 bases from J, the junction contained 12 bases not matched to a gene. This CDR3 contains 16 residues. CDR1 and CDR2 from the germline V gene are KGHDR and SFDVKD. CDR3 amino acids: CATSDRKAGGFVEQFF. CDR3 nucleotides: TGTGCCACCAGTGACCGGAAAGCGGGAGGTTTCGTTGAGCAGTTCTTC.

V and J are TRBV4-3 and TRBJ2-7; TRBD1 might be the D (5 bases). There are 13 residues in the CDR3. The germline gives CDR1 LGHNA, CDR2 YSLEER. The V gene lost 10 bases and the J gene lost 0 bases, with 13 bases spanning the gap. CDR3 in DNA: TGCGCCATTATACAGGCGGACTCCTACGAGCAGTACTTC. This translates into CAIIQADSYEQYF.

The rearrangement joins TRBV6-5 to TRBJ2-7; possibly TRBD1 for D (6 bases). Germline values: CDR1 MNHEY, CDR2 SVGAGI. V was pared by 7 bases and J by 4 bases, with 17 bases between. The CDR3 is 14 amino acids. CDR3 in amino acids: CASIARTAPYEQYF. CDR3 DNA sequence: TGTGCCAGCATCGCAAGGACAGCGCCTTACGAGCAGTACTTC.

The V and J genes are TRBV6-1 and TRBJ2-3, with TRBD2 matching 8 bases. J lost 1 base, V lost 4 bases, and 10 bases had no gene match. Per germline, CDR1 MNHNS and CDR2 SASEGT. This CDR3 has 17 residues. The DNA of the CDR3 is TGTGCCAGCAGTGTGACTATGTCGGGAGGGGGCACAGATACGCAGTATTTT. It encodes CASSVTMSGGGTDTQYF.

This clone appeared once. The chain combines TRBV4-1 with TRBJ2-7, with a tentative D call TRBD2 (6 bases). Trimming stripped 1 base from V and 2 bases from J, with 18 bases between. The CDR3 is made up of 17 amino acids. Per germline, CDR1 MGHRA and CDR2 YSYEKL. The CDR3 loop is CASSQVGGGHRPYEQYF. The DNA of the CDR3 is TGCGCCAGCAGCCAAGTCGGGGGAGGCCATCGTCCCTACGAGCAGTACTTC.

The chain carries TRBV5-1 and TRBJ1-2; possibly TRBD1 for D (5 bases). CDR1 is SGHRS and CDR2 is YFSETQ in the germline V gene. CDR3 size: 13 residues. The germline V and J ends were trimmed by 5 bases and 8 bases, with 16 bases remaining between them. The CDR3 DNA is TGCGCCAGCAGGACAGACCCGGAACGGGGCTACACCTTC. Translation gives CASRTDPERGYTF.

The CDR3 sequence: CASSQVIRPERSYEQYF. The CDR3 nucleotides are TGTGCCAGCAGCCAAGTGATCAGGCCTGAGAGATCCTACGAGCAGTACTTC. The chain couples TRBV3-1 (or the pseudogene TRBV3-2) to TRBJ2-7; unclear D gene. The V end lost 1 base, the J end lost 1 base, and 17 bases lay between the germline ends. The CDR3 runs 17 residues. Germline assignment: CDR1 LGHDT and CDR2 YNNKEL (reference sequence).

The chain links TRBV7-9 to TRBJ1-6; no definite D call. This CDR3 contains 16 residues. The V end was cut by 3 bases, the J end by 5 bases, with 14 bases between. Germline-derived CDR1 and CDR2 are SEHNR and FQNEAQ (reference sequence). DNA of the CDR3: TGTGCCAGCAGCTTTTTGGGGAGCCCCGATAATTCACCCCTCCACTTT. Residues: CASSFLGSPDNSPLHF. The whole variable domain, filled in from reference TRBV7-9 and TRBJ1-6, reads DTGVSQNPRHKITKRGQNVTFRCDPISEHNRLYWYRQTLGQGPEFLTYFQNEAQLEKSRLLSDRFSAERPKGSFSTLEIQRTEQGDSAMYLCASSFLGSPDNSPLHFGNGTRLTVT.

Remarks on this clone: Other nucleotide sequences in the sample specify the same CDR3. The J gene is TRBJ1-2, the V gene TRBV6-5; perhaps TRBD1 as D (5 bases). The CDR3 extends over 13 amino acids. Germline V gene data show CDR1 as MNHEY and CDR2 as SVGAGI. Deletions cut 5 bases from V and 2 bases from J, with 9 bases between. This CDR3 reads CASSRGGNYGYTF. In nucleotides, the CDR3 is TGTGCCAGCAGTCGTGGGGGGAACTATGGCTACACCTTC.

The V and J genes are TRBV30 and TRBJ2-1, with 9 bases matching TRBD2. Germline values: CDR1 GTSNPN, CDR2 SVGIG (reference sequence). The CDR3 totals 15 residues. Trimming removed 1 base from V and 2 bases from J; junction bases left unmatched: 3. In nucleotides, the CDR3 is TGTGCCTGGAGTGCTTCTAGCGGGGCCTACAATGAGCAGTTCTTC. Its translation is CAWSASSGAYNEQFF.

This clone has only a few counts. V is TRBV10-1 and J is TRBJ1-1; no firm D call. The CDR3 loop spans 14 amino acids. The germline V gene has CDR1 WNHNN and CDR2 SYGVQD (reference sequence). Trimming left V 6 bases short and J 0 bases short, with 11 bases between. The CDR3, as DNA: TGCGCCAGCAGCGGTGGAGGAGTGAACACTGAAGCTTTCTTT. This sequence encodes CASSGGGVNTEAFF.

The chain employs TRBV19 and TRBJ1-5, with D unresolved. V was pared by 3 bases and J by 2 bases, with 11 bases between. The CDR3 spans 15 residues. Germline V gene lookup returns CDR1 LNHDA and CDR2 SQIVND (reference sequence). The CDR3 nucleotides read TGTGCCAGTAGTATCCAGGCTATGGGCAATCAGCCCCAGCATTTT. This sequence encodes CASSIQAMGNQPQHF.

The V and J genes are TRBV2 and TRBJ2-6; TRBD2 is a possible D gene (6 bases). CDR1 is SNHLY, CDR2 FYNNEI, per germline. The CDR3 sequence is 15 residues long. Trimming took off 8 bases at V and 2 bases at J, with 13 bases between the two ends. The CDR3 coding sequence is TGTGCCAGCCTTGGGGGGTACCCTGGGGCCAACGTCCTGACTTTC. It specifies CASLGGYPGANVLTF. The whole variable domain, filled in from reference TRBV2 and TRBJ2-6, reads EPEVTQTPSHQVTQMGQEVILRCVPISNHLYFYWYRQILGQKVEFLVSFYNNEISEKSEIFDDQFSVERPDGSNFTLKIRSTKLEDSAMYFCASLGGYPGANVLTFGAGSRLTVL.

The chain joins TRBV28 to TRBJ1-4, with 12 nucleotides matching TRBD1. The germline V gene encodes CDR1 MDHEN and CDR2 SYDVKM. V lost 6 bases to trimming and J lost 10 bases; unmatched junction nucleotides: 6. The CDR3 extends over 14 amino acids. The CDR3 spells CASRAGTGGRKLFF. The CDR3 DNA follows: TGTGCCAGCAGGGCCGGGACAGGGGGCCGAAAACTGTTTTTT.

V and J are TRBV7-9 and TRBJ1-5; 7 bases agree with TRBD1. The CDR3 runs 15 residues. CDR1 is SEHNR, CDR2 FQNEAQ, per germline (reference sequence). Trimming cost V 3 bases and J 6 bases; bases outside gene matches: 8. CDR3 in DNA: TGTGCCAGCAGCTTGGGACAGAGCGACGGTCAGCCCCAGCATTTT. It codes for CASSLGQSDGQPQHF.

The chain recombines TRBV9 with TRBJ2-5; 7 bases agree with TRBD1. This CDR3 has 16 residues. The V and J ends lost 1 base and 5 bases, in that order; junction bases with no gene match: 11. Per the germline V gene, CDR1 is SGDLS and CDR2 is YYNGEE. CDR3 region: CASSVSGGRSVETQYF. The DNA for the CDR3 is TGTGCCAGCAGCGTATCAGGGGGACGGTCCGTCGAGACCCAGTACTTC.